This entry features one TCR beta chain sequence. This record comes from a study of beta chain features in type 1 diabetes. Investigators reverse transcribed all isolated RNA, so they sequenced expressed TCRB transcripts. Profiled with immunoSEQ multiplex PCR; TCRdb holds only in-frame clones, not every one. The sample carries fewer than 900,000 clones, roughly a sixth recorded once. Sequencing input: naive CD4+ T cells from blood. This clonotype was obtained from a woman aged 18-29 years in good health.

The CDR3 sequence is CASSQSSGRNTGELFF. CDR3 sequence (DNA): TGCGCCAGCAGCCAATCGAGCGGGAGGAACACCGGGGAGCTGTTTTTT. V gene TRBV4-3 combines with J gene TRBJ2-2, with 8 bases that match TRBD2. The CDR3 sequence is 16 residues long. CDR1 and CDR2 from the germline V gene are LGHNA and YSLEER. The V gene end was trimmed by 2 bases and the J gene end by 1 base; junction bases not matched to a gene: 3.